This T cell receptor beta chain was observed in a study of CD4+ T cells in melanoma. This clone appeared a few times. Only in-frame clones appear in the TCRdb table, and some are missing; sequencing was by immunoSEQ multiplex PCR. The profile covers about 10,000 clones, with over 55% appearing a single time and roughly an eighth taken by the ten largest. From germline, CDR1 is SGHNT and CDR2 YYREEE (reference sequence). This CDR3 has 18 residues. With 0 bases clipped from V and 2 bases from J, the junction kept 11 bases outside the gene matches. The sample comprised cells from a culture (not recorded whether cultured in vitro). The receptor was isolated from a human donor with melanoma. The gene calls are TRBV5-4 and TRBJ2-3; 8 positions agree with TRBD2. The CDR3 nucleotides read TGTGCCAGCAGCTTGGGGGGGGGACGCGGGAGGATCACAGATACGCAGTATTTT. Its translation: CASSLGGGRGRITDTQYF.